This entry is about one T cell receptor beta chain. These data originate in a study of blood T cell repertoires in COVID-19. Per the study methods: How many nucleated cells were present was estimated from reference gene primer amplification. Generated by immunoSEQ multiplex PCR, the TCRdb table keeps only in-frame clones and is missing some. V and J calls plus clone size are reproduced from that table; the DNA served to infer D and trimming. The sample records roughly 230,000 clones, about 80% being singletons. The V gene lost 5 bases and the J gene lost 8 bases, with 18 bases spanning the gap. The CDR3 has 14 amino acids. Germline V gives CDR1 LNHDA, CDR2 SQIVND (reference sequence).

The chain joins TRBV19 to TRBJ1-2; weak D call: TRBD1 (6 bases). Sequencing was carried out using peripheral blood. This clonotype was sampled from a man between 45 and 60 years old with active or convalescent COVID-19. The CDR3 DNA is TGTGCCAGTAGTCAACGACAGACTCAGGGGGGCTACACCTTC. This sequence encodes CASSQRQTQGGYTF.